Sequencing of this T cell receptor beta chain was carried out in a study of OX40 agonist ivuxolimab in advanced cancers. Background on the study: At 0.01 to 10 mg/kg, ivuxolimab was administered intravenously to patients every 2 weeks. Dose-escalation patients were diagnosed with hepatocellular carcinoma, melanoma, renal cell cancer or head and neck cancer.

CDR3 length equals 14 residues. CDR1 is SGHRS and CDR2 is YFSETQ in the germline V gene. V lost 0 bases, J lost 7 bases, and 12 bases lay in between. Notes on this clone: Its target is unknown.

Study findings and constraints: It was also the case that some nonresponders had low normalized T-cell clonal expansion. The study observed clonal expansion of CD4+ and CD8+ blood T cells by week 6 at 0.1 to 3.0 mg/kg.

TCRdb keeps only in-frame clones here, not all; method: immunoSEQ multiplex PCR. The sample has 30,000 to 40,000 clones, approximately 80% seen once. The sequence was obtained from an adult with an advanced solid tumor such as melanoma, head and neck, liver or kidney cancer. Material: CD4+ or CD8+ T cells sorted from blood, obtained in a trial of the OX40 agonist ivuxolimab. The gene calls are TRBV5-1 and TRBJ2-3, with a weak D call TRBD2 (5 bases). CDR3 DNA: TGCGCCAGCAGCTTGGACGGAGGTACGAATACGCAGTATTTT. Translated, it gives CASSLDGGTNTQYF.